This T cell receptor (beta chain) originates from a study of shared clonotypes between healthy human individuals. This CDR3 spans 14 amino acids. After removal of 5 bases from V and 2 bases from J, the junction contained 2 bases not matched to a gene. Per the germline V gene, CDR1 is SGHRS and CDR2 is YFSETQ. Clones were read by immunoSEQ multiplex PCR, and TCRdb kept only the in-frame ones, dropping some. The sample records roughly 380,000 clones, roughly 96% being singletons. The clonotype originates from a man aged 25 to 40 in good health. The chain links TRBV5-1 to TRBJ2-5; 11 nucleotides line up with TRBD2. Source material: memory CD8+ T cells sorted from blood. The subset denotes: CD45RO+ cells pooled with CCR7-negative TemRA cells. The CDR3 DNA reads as TGCGCCAGCAGGAGACTAGCGGGACAAGAGACCCAGTACTTC. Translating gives CASRRLAGQETQYF.